A single sample gave rise to the 30 T cell receptor beta chains below, sequenced in a study of T cells in tuberculosis. Only in-frame clones appear in the TCRdb table, and some are missing; sequencing was by immunoSEQ multiplex PCR. The table records 30,000 to 35,000 clones, approximately 93% of them present only once. The sequenced material came from PBMCs. The source is a donor aged 10-29 years with latent tuberculosis or without tuberculosis infection.

This clone showed up just once. V gene TRBV5-6 combines with J gene TRBJ2-2; TRBD2 is a possible D gene (5 bases). Germline lookup yields CDR1 SGHDT and CDR2 YYEEEE. V was trimmed by 2 bases and J by 0 bases, leaving 8 bases between them. The CDR3 totals 15 residues. CDR3 sequence (DNA): TGTGCCAGCAGCTTCGGAGGCACGAACACCGGGGAGCTGTTTTTT. Translated: CASSFGGTNTGELFF.

The chain combines TRBV27 with TRBJ1-1, with 7 bases that match TRBD1. This CDR3 spans 18 amino acids. The germline V gene has CDR1 MNHEY and CDR2 SMNVEV (reference sequence). V gave up 4 bases and J gave up 1 base; unmatched junction bases: 15. CDR3 sequence: CASSSYLRQGKKNTEAFF. DNA for the CDR3: TGTGCCAGCAGTTCTTACCTACGACAGGGAAAGAAGAACACTGAAGCTTTCTTT.

Only one count was recorded for this clone. The V gene is TRBV12-5, the J gene TRBJ1-1; no firm D call. CDR1 is LGHNT, CDR2 FRNRAP, per germline. This CDR3 is built from 13 residues. V shed 7 bases and J shed 1 base, with 10 bases lying between them. The DNA of the CDR3 is TGTGCTAGTGCCATGAGCCCGAACACTGAAGCTTTCTTT. Amino acid sequence: CASAMSPNTEAFF.

The chain carries TRBV11-2 and TRBJ1-2, with 9 nucleotides matching TRBD1. CDR3 size: 15 residues. CDR1 and CDR2 from the germline V gene are SGHAT and FQNNGV. After removal of 2 bases from V and 4 bases from J, the junction contained 5 bases not matched to a gene. CDR3 residues: CASSLSGQGVYGYTF. The CDR3 DNA reads as TGTGCCAGCAGCTTATCGGGACAGGGTGTCTATGGCTACACCTTC.

The chain uses TRBV4-1 and TRBJ1-5, with D maybe TRBD1 (5 bases). Germline assignment: CDR1 MGHRA and CDR2 YSYEKL. Trimming pared 5 bases from V and 7 bases from J, leaving 15 bases between. The CDR3 runs to 14 residues. As DNA, the CDR3 is TGCGCCAGCAGCGTCATGGGGGGGAACCAGCCCCAGCATTTT. Translation gives CASSVMGGNQPQHF.

The rearrangement links TRBV28 to TRBJ1-5; D is uncertain. The CDR3 is 15 amino acids. The V gene lost 8 bases and the J gene lost 5 bases, with 19 bases spanning the gap. Germline lookup yields CDR1 MDHEN and CDR2 SYDVKM. The CDR3 reads CASHRRLEVHQPQHF. The DNA for the CDR3 is TGTGCCAGCCACCGCCGGTTGGAGGTCCATCAGCCCCAGCATTTT.

This chain links TRBV7-8 with TRBJ2-2; unclear D gene. V was pared by 2 bases and J by 0 bases, with 10 bases between. The CDR3 runs 16 residues. The V gene's germline CDR1 is SGHVS and CDR2 FQNEAQ. In nucleotides, the CDR3 is TGTGCCAGCAGCTTAAGCGCACGGTCGAACACCGGGGAGCTGTTTTTT. Translated: CASSLSARSNTGELFF.

The chain has TRBV5-1 and TRBJ2-1; 8 nucleotides match TRBD1. Germline CDR1 SGHRS, CDR2 YFSETQ. Losses at the gene ends were 4 bases for V and 7 bases for J; bases not matched to a gene: 10. The CDR3 totals 15 residues. The CDR3 region is CASSPGQGIGNEQFF. The CDR3, as DNA: TGCGCCAGCAGCCCTGGACAGGGAATAGGTAATGAGCAGTTCTTC.

The chain uses TRBV7-2 and TRBJ2-5; the match to TRBD1 covers 7 bases. Losses at the gene ends were 11 bases for V and 2 bases for J; bases not matched to a gene: 14. The CDR3 covers 15 residues. Germline CDR1 SGHTA, CDR2 FQGNSA. The CDR3 loop reads CASSGQVTVQETQYF. CDR3 nucleotide sequence: TGTGCCTCCTCAGGACAGGTTACTGTTCAAGAGACCCAGTACTTC.

This chain links TRBV7-2 with TRBJ2-3, with 12 bases identical to TRBD2. CDR1 is SGHTA, CDR2 FQGNSA, per germline. With 5 bases clipped from V and 0 bases from J, the junction kept 3 bases outside the gene matches. CDR3 length equals 16 residues. The CDR3 bases are TGTGCCAGCAGCGATGGACTAGCGGGGAGCACAGATACGCAGTATTTT. Protein sequence: CASSDGLAGSTDTQYF.

The genes are TRBV5-4 and TRBJ2-5, with TRBD2 identical over 11 bases. The CDR3 is 15 residues long. Looked up from germline, CDR1 is SGHNT and CDR2 is YYREEE (reference sequence). V lost 3 bases to trimming and J lost 1 base; unmatched junction nucleotides: 2. The CDR3 region has the DNA TGTGCCAGCAGCTACGGGACTAGCGGCCAAGAGACCCAGTACTTC. Translated, it gives CASSYGTSGQETQYF.

V usage is TRBV19 and J usage is TRBJ1-4; D is unresolved. The CDR3 runs to 16 residues. Per the germline V gene, CDR1 is LNHDA and CDR2 is SQIVND (reference sequence). Deletions cut 6 bases from V and 0 bases from J, with 14 bases between. The CDR3 spells CASSLDQGATNEKLFF. The CDR3 nucleotides are TGTGCCAGTAGCCTAGATCAAGGTGCAACTAATGAAAAACTGTTTTTT.

The genes are TRBV4-1 and TRBJ2-7; unclear D gene. V was clipped by 0 bases and J by 1 base, with 10 bases between them. The CDR3 is made up of 15 amino acids. Germline V gives CDR1 MGHRA, CDR2 YSYEKL. In nucleotides, the CDR3 is TGCGCCAGCAGCCAAGAGCCCGCCCAGTCCTACGAGCAGTACTTC. Translated, it gives CASSQEPAQSYEQYF.

The rearrangement uses TRBV18 and TRBJ2-7, with D perhaps TRBD1 (6 bases). The length of the CDR3 is 14 residues. Germline-derived CDR1 and CDR2 are KGHSH and LQKENI. Deletions cut 6 bases from V and 2 bases from J, with 14 bases between. The CDR3 loop reads CASSDPTGPYEQYF. CDR3 in DNA: TGTGCCAGCTCTGACCCGACAGGCCCCTACGAGCAGTACTTC.

The genes are TRBV10-2 and TRBJ1-1, with no clear D. Germline V gene data show CDR1 as WSHSY and CDR2 as SAAADI. V dropped 4 bases and J dropped 8 bases, with 8 bases sitting between them. The CDR3 totals 11 residues. The DNA of the CDR3 is TGCGCCAGCAGTGCGGTGAGGGAAGCTTTCTTT. Translating it yields CASSAVREAFF.

The J gene is TRBJ2-7, the V gene TRBV6-6; TRBD2 agrees at 10 bases. The CDR3 contains 15 residues. Germline CDR1 is MNHNY and CDR2 is SVGAGI (reference sequence). The V gene end was trimmed by 5 bases and the J gene end by 6 bases; junction bases not matched to a gene: 10. Here the CDR3 reads CASSRGQTSGFEQYF. In nucleotides, the CDR3 is TGTGCCAGCAGTCGCGGGCAGACTAGCGGGTTCGAGCAGTACTTC.

This rearrangement joins TRBV7-9 to TRBJ1-6, with unresolved D. The V gene's germline CDR1 is SEHNR and CDR2 FQNEAQ (reference sequence). The CDR3 totals 15 residues. The V end was cut by 4 bases, the J end by 9 bases, with 16 bases between. The chain's CDR3 is CASSSFSGSGSPLHF. The CDR3 nucleotides read TGTGCCAGCAGCTCCTTTTCCGGGAGCGGTTCACCCCTCCACTTT. Supplemented by reference TRBV7-9 and TRBJ1-6, the full variable domain reads DTGVSQNPRHKITKRGQNVTFRCDPISEHNRLYWYRQTLGQGPEFLTYFQNEAQLEKSRLLSDRFSAERPKGSFSTLEIQRTEQGDSAMYLCASSSFSGSGSPLHFGNGTRLTVT.

V usage is TRBV4-1 and J usage is TRBJ2-3, with 11 bases fitting TRBD2. The CDR3 spans 21 residues. The germline gives CDR1 MGHRA, CDR2 YSYEKL. Trimming took 5 bases from V and 4 from J; bases not matched to a gene: 23. The CDR3 spells CASSVVSNRASGRKVSDTQYF. The CDR3 region has the DNA TGCGCCAGCAGCGTCGTTAGTAATCGGGCTAGCGGGAGGAAAGTATCAGATACGCAGTATTTT.

This chain joins TRBV5-4 and TRBJ2-7; 10 bases agree with TRBD1. The CDR3 is made up of 19 amino acids. J gave up 2 bases and V 3 bases, and 17 bases lay outside the gene matches. Germline CDR1 and CDR2: SGHNT and YYREEE (reference sequence). The CDR3 reads CASSWGAGTGARGAYEQYF. DNA for the CDR3: TGTGCCAGCAGCTGGGGGGCAGGGACAGGGGCCCGGGGGGCCTACGAGCAGTACTTC.

This clone was recorded only once. The chain has TRBV11-2 and TRBJ1-2; possibly TRBD1 for D (5 bases). Trimming removed 5 bases at V and 0 bases at J, with 22 bases between. This CDR3 is built from 18 residues. The germline V gene has CDR1 SGHAT and CDR2 FQNNGV. The DNA of the CDR3 is TGTGCCAGCAGCCGTTTTATTGGTGACAGACGATCTAACTATGGCTACACCTTC. This codes for CASSRFIGDRRSNYGYTF.

The chain uses TRBV27 and TRBJ2-7, with D possibly being TRBD1 (6 bases). Germline V gene sequence: CDR1 MNHEY, CDR2 SMNVEV (reference sequence). The CDR3 extends over 16 amino acids. The ends were cut back, 5 bases at V and 0 bases at J, with 17 bases in the middle. In DNA, the CDR3 is TGTGCCAGCAGTCCAAGGACAGCCCGAAGCTCCTACGAGCAGTACTTC. Protein: CASSPRTARSSYEQYF.

This clone has a single count. V gene TRBV28 combines with J gene TRBJ1-4; D remains ambiguous. V lost 0 bases to trimming and J lost 3 bases, with 8 bases between them. The CDR3 totals 15 residues. The germline V gene has CDR1 MDHEN and CDR2 SYDVKM. In DNA form, the CDR3 reads TGTGCCAGCAGTTTATGGACACCGGCTAATGAAAAACTGTTTTTT. Translation: CASSLWTPANEKLFF.

The chain's CDR3 is CASSLVPRGGETQYF. CDR3 nucleotides: TGTGCCAGCAGCTTAGTCCCCAGGGGTGGAGAGACCCAGTACTTC. The V call is TRBV11-1, the J call TRBJ2-5; D is perhaps TRBD1 (6 bases). Trimming pared 1 base from V and 4 bases from J, leaving 13 bases between. The germline V gene encodes CDR1 SGHAT and CDR2 FQDESV (reference sequence). There are 15 residues in the CDR3.

The chain is built from TRBV4-2 and TRBJ1-2, with D maybe TRBD1 (6 bases). V gave up 3 bases and J gave up 4 bases, with 12 bases separating them. Germline CDR1 and CDR2: LGHNA and YNFKEQ. The CDR3 runs to 14 residues. CDR3: CASSQWTASYGYTF. The CDR3 DNA reads TGTGCCAGCAGCCAGTGGACAGCCTCCTATGGCTACACCTTC.

The chain couples TRBV7-2 to TRBJ2-7; 8 positions agree with TRBD1. The CDR3 covers 17 residues. Germline CDR1 SGHTA, CDR2 FQGNSA. J lost 1 base, V lost 1 base, and 9 bases had no gene match. DNA for the CDR3: TGTGCCAGCAGCTTAGGGCCCGGGACAGGTACTTCCTACGAGCAGTACTTC. Its translation is CASSLGPGTGTSYEQYF.

The rearrangement joins TRBV6-1 to TRBJ2-5, with unresolved D. Trimming cost V 2 bases and J 5 bases, with 6 bases left between them. Germline loops: CDR1 MNHNS, CDR2 SASEGT. This CDR3 region has 12 residues. In DNA, the CDR3 is TGTGCCAGCAGTGAATCGGGTGAGACCCAGTACTTC. This translates into CASSESGETQYF.

The rearrangement uses TRBV5-8 and TRBJ1-6; TRBD1 aligns across 10 bases. J was trimmed by 8 bases and V by 4 bases; bases with no gene match: 6. The CDR3 consists of 15 residues. Germline V gene lookup returns CDR1 SGHTS and CDR2 YDEGEE. CDR3 loop: CASSPRTGGDSPLHF. As DNA, the CDR3 is TGTGCCAGCAGCCCAAGGACAGGGGGGGATTCACCCCTCCACTTT.

This clone occurred once. The CDR3 bases are TGTGCCAGCTCACCAAGGGGATCCGGTTACAATGAGCAGTTCTTC. Translation gives CASSPRGSGYNEQFF. This chain uses TRBV18 with TRBJ2-1, with D possibly TRBD1 on 5 matching bases. Trimming cost V 2 bases and J 4 bases, with 12 bases left between them. The CDR3 length is 15 residues. Germline CDR1 KGHSH, CDR2 LQKENI. Variable domain in full (rest from reference TRBV18 and TRBJ2-1): NAGVMQNPRHLVRRRGQEARLRCSPMKGHSHVYWYRQLPEEGLKFMVYLQKENIIDESGMPKERFSAEFPKEGPSILRIQQVVRGDSAAYFCASSPRGSGYNEQFFGPGTRLTVL.

The chain has TRBV11-1 and TRBJ1-1; tentatively, D is TRBD1 (5 bases). Germline-derived CDR1 and CDR2 are SGHAT and FQDESV (reference sequence). The CDR3 extends over 15 amino acids. The V gene lost 2 bases and the J gene lost 5 bases, with 15 bases spanning the gap. The chain's CDR3 is CASSLIRRVGTEAFF. The CDR3 DNA follows: TGTGCCAGCAGCTTAATCCGCAGGGTGGGAACTGAAGCTTTCTTT.

The gene calls are TRBV2 and TRBJ2-7; TRBD2 is a possible D gene (7 bases). With 6 bases removed from V and 3 bases from J, the gap between germline ends came to 15 bases. CDR3 length: 14 amino acids. Germline loops: CDR1 SNHLY, CDR2 FYNNEI. CDR3 protein: CASRGGAGIYEQYF. The CDR3 nucleotides read TGTGCCAGCAGAGGGGGAGCGGGGATCTACGAGCAGTACTTC.